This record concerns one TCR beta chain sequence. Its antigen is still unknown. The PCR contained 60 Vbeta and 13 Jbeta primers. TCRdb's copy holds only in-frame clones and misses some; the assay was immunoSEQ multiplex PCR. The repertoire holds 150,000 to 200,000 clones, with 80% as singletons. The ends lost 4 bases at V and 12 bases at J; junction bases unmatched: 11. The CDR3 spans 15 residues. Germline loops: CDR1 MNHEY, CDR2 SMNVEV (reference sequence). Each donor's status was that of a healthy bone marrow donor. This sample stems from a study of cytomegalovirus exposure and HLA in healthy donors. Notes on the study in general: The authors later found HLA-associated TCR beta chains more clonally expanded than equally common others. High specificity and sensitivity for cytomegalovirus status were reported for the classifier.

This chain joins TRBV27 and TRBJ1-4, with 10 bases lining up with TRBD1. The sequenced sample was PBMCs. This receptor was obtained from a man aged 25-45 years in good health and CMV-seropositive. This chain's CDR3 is CASSSRAGTGEQLFF. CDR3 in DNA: TGTGCCAGCAGTTCACGAGCCGGGACAGGGGAACAACTGTTTTTT.